These 18 T cell receptor beta chains came from one sample sequenced in a study of shared clonotypes between healthy human individuals. Profiling relied on immunoSEQ multiplex PCR, and the TCRdb table lists in-frame clones only, not all of them. The table records some 2 million clones, 95% of them present only once. The source material was naive CD4+ T cells sorted from blood. As to subset: CD45RA+ positively selected. The receptors here all came from a man aged 18 to 30 in good health.

The CDR3: CATRNDLNTEAFF. Written as DNA, the CDR3 is TGCGCCACCCGGAACGATTTGAACACTGAAGCTTTCTTT. The V gene is TRBV10-2, the J gene TRBJ1-1; D uncertain. This CDR3 has 13 residues. Germline CDR1 reads WSHSY; CDR2 reads SAAADI. V shed 10 bases and J shed 0 bases, with 12 bases lying between them.

With respect to this clone: Compared with germline, one end of the junction differs, possibly owing to a read error. The same CDR3 arises from other DNA sequences in this sample as well. This chain links TRBV7-7 with TRBJ2-7, with TRBD1 matching over 7 bases. Germline CDR1 is SSHAT and CDR2 is FNYEAQ (reference sequence). CDR3 size: 14 residues. CDR3 DNA: TGTGCTAGCAGCCCTCGACAGGGCTCCTACGAGCAGTACTTC. Its protein product is CASSPRQGSYEQYF.

Concerning this clone itself: A clone one base away is much larger, so this may be a read error. This chain connects TRBV2 to TRBJ1-6; 12 nucleotides match TRBD1. This CDR3 comprises 16 residues. CDR1 SNHLY and CDR2 FYNNEI come from the germline V gene. V was clipped by 3 bases and J by 7 bases; unmatched bases: 4. The DNA of the CDR3 is TGTGCCAGCAGTGACCCCGGGACAGGGGGCAATTCACCCCTCCACTTT. Translated, it gives CASSDPGTGGNSPLHF.

This chain connects TRBV11-2 to TRBJ2-4; 9 nucleotides line up with TRBD1. The CDR3 consists of 19 residues. J gave up 0 bases and V 1 base, and 10 bases lay outside the gene matches. CDR1 and CDR2 (germline): SGHAT, FQNNGV. DNA for the CDR3: TGTGCCAGCAGCTTAGTTGGGGGACAGGGAAAGTTAGCCAAAAACATTCAGTACTTC. Encoded protein: CASSLVGGQGKLAKNIQYF.

A note on this clone: The sample has other DNA sequences that encode this CDR3 too. The chain recombines TRBV19 with TRBJ1-2, with D unresolved. The CDR3 length is 13 residues. The germline gives CDR1 LNHDA, CDR2 SQIVND (reference sequence). V was trimmed by 3 bases and J by 2 bases, leaving 7 bases between them. The CDR3 reads CASSIRNNYGYTF. The CDR3 bases are TGTGCCAGTAGTATTCGAAACAACTATGGCTACACCTTC.

V gene TRBV19 combines with J gene TRBJ2-1, with D maybe TRBD1 (6 bases). This CDR3 contains 13 residues. V shed 2 bases and J shed 5 bases, with 7 bases lying between them. In germline, CDR1 is LNHDA, CDR2 SQIVND (reference sequence). Here the CDR3 reads CASSITGNNEQFF. DNA for the CDR3: TGTGCCAGTAGTATAACAGGGAACAATGAGCAGTTCTTC.

V gene TRBV5-1 combines with J gene TRBJ2-7; D is unresolved. Trimming shortened V by 0 bases and J by 0 bases, and 7 bases separated the two germline ends. Germline CDR1 reads SGHRS; CDR2 reads YFSETQ. There are 14 residues in the CDR3. The CDR3 DNA sequence: TGCGCCAGCAGCTTGGGGTTCAGCTCCTACGAGCAGTACTTC. This sequence encodes CASSLGFSSYEQYF.

V and J are TRBV29-1 and TRBJ1-4; tentative D call: TRBD1 (5 bases). CDR1 is SQVTM, CDR2 ANQGSEA, per germline. V was pared by 5 bases and J by 5 bases, with 6 bases between. CDR3 length equals 11 residues. CDR3 region: CSVQGNEKLFF. The CDR3 region has the DNA TGCAGCGTTCAGGGAAATGAAAAACTGTTTTTT.

J is TRBJ1-1 and V is TRBV11-2, with D perhaps TRBD1 (5 bases). This CDR3 has 16 amino acids. V gave up 3 bases and J gave up 1 base, with 15 bases separating them. The germline CDR1 and CDR2 sequences are SGHAT and FQNNGV. The CDR3 nucleotides read TGTGCCAGCAGCTTCGCCGTGACAGCCAGGAACACTGAAGCTTTCTTT. Amino acids: CASSFAVTARNTEAFF.

J is TRBJ1-1 and V is TRBV10-3, with 7 nucleotides matching TRBD1. The CDR3 is made up of 17 amino acids. Per the germline V gene, CDR1 is ENHRY and CDR2 is SYGVKD. V dropped 2 bases and J dropped 0; count of bases not matched to a gene: 9. CDR3 sequence: CAISEDRDTFMNTEAFF. CDR3 bases: TGTGCCATCAGTGAGGACAGGGATACTTTTATGAACACTGAAGCTTTCTTT.

The chain is built from TRBV5-1 and TRBJ2-3; D may correspond to TRBD1 or TRBD2 (5 bases each). The germline gives CDR1 SGHRS, CDR2 YFSETQ. The CDR3 is 14 residues long. The V and J ends lost 4 bases and 6 bases respectively, with 15 bases between them. The CDR3 region has the DNA TGCGCCAGCAGCCCCGTCCGGGGCCCCGATACGCAGTATTTT. Its protein product is CASSPVRGPDTQYF. The full variable domain, its missing parts supplied by reference TRBV5-1 and TRBJ2-3, is KAGVTQTPRYLIKTRGQQVTLSCSPISGHRSVSWYQQTPGQGLQFLFEYFSETQRNKGNFPGRFSGRQFSNSRSEMNVSTLELGDSALYLCASSPVRGPDTQYFGPGTRLTVL.

The chain joins TRBV7-2 to TRBJ2-7, with D maybe TRBD2 (7 bases). Looked up from germline, CDR1 is SGHTA and CDR2 is FQGNSA. This CDR3 is built from 13 residues. The ends were cut back, 8 bases at V and 2 bases at J, with 13 bases in the middle. This CDR3 is CASAIGGPYEQYF. The CDR3 coding sequence is TGTGCCAGCGCGATCGGGGGGCCCTACGAGCAGTACTTC.

V gene TRBV4-1 combines with J gene TRBJ1-4; D possibly corresponds to TRBD1 (5 bases). In germline, CDR1 is MGHRA, CDR2 YSYEKL. V gave up 1 base and J gave up 4 bases, with 16 bases separating them. The length of the CDR3 is 17 residues. CDR3 bases: TGCGCCAGCAGCCAAGTTTTAGGGGATGCGTTTAATGAAAAACTGTTTTTT. It translates to CASSQVLGDAFNEKLFF.

As regards this clone: Other DNA sequences from this sample encode an identical CDR3 as well. This chain links TRBV27 with TRBJ1-1, with 7 nucleotides matching TRBD1. V trimming: 2 bases; J trimming: 4 bases; junction bases outside the gene matches: 4. CDR3 size: 14 residues. Germline V CDR1 and CDR2: MNHEY, SMNVEV (reference sequence). CDR3 sequence (DNA): TGTGCCAGCAGTTTAAGGCAGGGGGGCACTGAAGCTTTCTTT. This gives the protein CASSLRQGGTEAFF.

The chain carries TRBV6-1 and TRBJ1-1, with TRBD1 identical over 7 bases. V lost 4 bases to trimming and J lost 6 bases; unmatched junction nucleotides: 8. This CDR3 has 14 amino acids. Germline V gives CDR1 MNHNS, CDR2 SASEGT. As DNA, the CDR3 is TGTGCCAGCAGTGCTAGACAGGGAGGGTCTGAAGCTTTCTTT. Its translation: CASSARQGGSEAFF.

This sequence joins TRBV6-1 and TRBJ1-5; D call uncertain. Germline CDR1 and CDR2: MNHNS and SASEGT. The CDR3 sequence is 13 residues long. V lost 7 bases, J lost 6 bases, and 13 bases lay in between. CDR3 in amino acids: CASTIGFSQPQHF. The DNA for the CDR3 is TGTGCCAGCACGATAGGGTTTAGTCAGCCCCAGCATTTT.

This clone occurred many times. The chain carries TRBV4-3 and TRBJ2-5, with TRBD2 matching 8 bases. With 4 bases clipped from V and 0 bases from J, the junction kept 7 bases outside the gene matches. This CDR3 spans 16 amino acids. Germline V gene data show CDR1 as LGHNA and CDR2 as YSLEER. The CDR3 spells CASSLVTSANQETQYF. CDR3 DNA sequence: TGCGCCAGCAGCCTCGTGACTAGCGCCAACCAAGAGACCCAGTACTTC.

The V call is TRBV2, the J call TRBJ2-5; 8 bases are a match to TRBD2. The CDR3 contains 14 residues. CDR1 is SNHLY, CDR2 FYNNEI, per germline. V trimming: 7 bases; J trimming: 5 bases; junction bases outside the gene matches: 9. CDR3 coding DNA: TGTGCCAGCACCCGCGGGGGGCGGGAGGAGACCCAGTACTTC. Encoded protein: CASTRGGREETQYF. The whole variable domain, filled in from reference TRBV2 and TRBJ2-5, reads EPEVTQTPSHQVTQMGQEVILRCVPISNHLYFYWYRQILGQKVEFLVSFYNNEISEKSEIFDDQFSVERPDGSNFTLKIRSTKLEDSAMYFCASTRGGREETQYFGPGTRLLVL.